One sample yielded the 17 T cell receptor beta chains listed below, sequenced in a study of T cell repertoires in cytomegalovirus infection. A single record per CDR3 protein comes from TCRdb applying MiXCR to the reads. In the table there are fewer than 30,000 distinct CDR3 sequences, 15% to 20% of which are singletons. Antigens for these TCRs are unknown. The material was CD8+ T cells from cultured PBMCs, obtained from culture after CMV antigen stimulation. The receptors derive from a human donor in good health (CMV status not recorded). Some clones in this sample may be carry-over from other donors' samples.

The chain has TRBV11-3 and TRBJ2-1; D is possibly TRBD1 (6 bases). The CDR3 spans 13 residues. Trimming shortened V by 0 bases and J by 8 bases, and 8 bases separated the two germline ends. CDR1 and CDR2 (germline): SGHNT, YENEEA. The CDR3: CASSLESGDEQFF. The CDR3 coding sequence is TGTGCCAGCAGCTTAGAATCAGGGGATGAGCAGTTCTTC.

This clonotype was seen a few times. The CDR3 nucleotides are TGTGCCAGCAGCTTTTCTCCATCGAGCACTGAAGCTTTCTTT. Protein sequence: CASSFSPSSTEAFF. V and J are TRBV7-8 and TRBJ1-1, with D unclear. CDR3 length: 14 amino acids. Germline loops: CDR1 SGHVS, CDR2 FQNEAQ. Trimming took 3 bases from V and 4 from J, leaving 12 bases between them.

The chain joins TRBV7-6 to TRBJ2-1; possibly TRBD1 for D (6 bases). Trimming pared 5 bases from V and 13 bases from J, leaving 21 bases between. The CDR3 is 14 amino acids. Germline CDR1 and CDR2: SGHVS and FNYEAQ. The DNA for the CDR3 is TGTGCCAGCAGCCGAGCAGGGGACACCCGTTACCAGTTCTTC. Translation gives CASSRAGDTRYQFF. The complete variable domain, with remaining parts taken from reference TRBV7-6 and TRBJ2-1, reads GAGVSQSPRYKVTKRGQDVALRCDPISGHVSLYWYRQALGQGPEFLTYFNYEAQQDKSGLPNDRFSAERPEGSISTLTIQRTEQRDSAMYRCASSRAGDTRYQFFGPGTRLTVL.

J is TRBJ2-1 and V is TRBV6-1, with 10 bases lining up with TRBD2. V lost 4 bases and J lost 4; bases outside the gene matches: 7. CDR3 size: 16 residues. From germline, CDR1 is MNHNS and CDR2 SASEGT. CDR3 coding DNA: TGTGCCAGCAGTGGATCTAGCGGGGGTGGGTACAATGAGCAGTTCTTC. Amino acid sequence: CASSGSSGGGYNEQFF.

This clonotype occurred a few times. The chain carries TRBV4-3 and TRBJ2-1; TRBD2 matches at 8 bases. This CDR3 contains 16 residues. The germline V gene has CDR1 LGHNA and CDR2 YSLEER. V lost 4 bases to trimming and J lost 8 bases; unmatched junction nucleotides: 13. In DNA form, the CDR3 reads TGCGCCAGCAGCCGAGACCTTGGACTAGCTCGTGATGAGCAGTTCTTC. It specifies CASSRDLGLARDEQFF.

This clonotype was observed many times. V usage is TRBV7-8 and J usage is TRBJ2-5; 7 bases align to TRBD1. The CDR3 loop spans 17 amino acids. The germline gives CDR1 SGHVS, CDR2 FQNEAQ. V trimming: 5 bases; J trimming: 3 bases; junction bases outside the gene matches: 15. The CDR3 loop is CASSRGARGWIKETQYF. Here the CDR3 DNA reads TGTGCCAGCAGCCGCGGCGCCAGGGGGTGGATTAAAGAGACCCAGTACTTC.

The table lists this clonotype with a few counts. CDR3 coding DNA: TGTGCCAGCAGACTCACCGGGAGCTCAGGGGATACGCAGTATTTT. Its protein product is CASRLTGSSGDTQYF. The rearrangement links TRBV2 to TRBJ2-3, with D tentatively TRBD2 (6 bases). Germline CDR1 reads SNHLY; CDR2 reads FYNNEI. V lost 6 bases to trimming and J lost 6 bases, with 19 bases between them. This CDR3 comprises 15 residues.

Many counts were recorded for this clonotype. This rearrangement joins TRBV11-2 to TRBJ2-5; possibly TRBD1 for D (6 bases). From germline, CDR1 is SGHAT and CDR2 FQNNGV. The V end was cut by 4 bases, the J end by 1 base, with 10 bases between. The CDR3 covers 14 residues. CDR3 sequence: CASSSSGAQETQYF. In nucleotides, the CDR3 is TGTGCCAGCAGCTCCTCAGGGGCCCAAGAGACCCAGTACTTC.

This clonotype came up a few times. This rearrangement joins TRBV7-9 to TRBJ2-1; D uncertain. This CDR3 is built from 12 residues. Trimming took off 5 bases at V and 12 bases at J, with 14 bases between the two ends. Germline CDR1 reads SEHNR; CDR2 reads FQNEAQ (reference sequence). CDR3 in amino acids: CASSNVSLGQFF. The CDR3 nucleotides are TGTGCCAGCAGCAATGTGAGTCTCGGGCAGTTCTTC.

This clonotype was seen only a few times. V and J are TRBV9 and TRBJ1-1; the D gene is possibly TRBD1 (6 bases). The CDR3 covers 17 residues. From germline, CDR1 is SGDLS and CDR2 YYNGEE. Trimming took 2 bases from V and 1 from J, leaving 18 bases between them. In nucleotides, the CDR3 is TGTGCCAGCAGCGTCCCCCCCGGGGGGGCGGCGAACACTGAAGCTTTCTTT. Translation: CASSVPPGGAANTEAFF.

There are a few counts of this clonotype. The chain employs TRBV7-6 and TRBJ2-5, with TRBD2 matching 8 bases. The CDR3 sequence is 15 residues long. Trimming took 6 bases from V and 0 from J; bases not matched to a gene: 6. Germline lookup yields CDR1 SGHVS and CDR2 FNYEAQ. The CDR3 spells CASRRLATYQETQYF. The CDR3 nucleotides read TGTGCCAGCAGAAGACTAGCGACGTACCAAGAGACCCAGTACTTC.

The J gene is TRBJ2-5, the V gene TRBV12-3 or TRBV12-4; 7 bases agree with TRBD1. CDR3 length: 16 amino acids. Unmatched junction bases numbered 9, after V lost 3 bases and J lost 2 bases. The CDR3 region is CASSFQFRGSQETQYF. CDR3 nucleotide sequence: TGTGCCAGCAGTTTCCAGTTCAGGGGGTCTCAAGAGACCCAGTACTTC.

This clonotype was observed a few times. This rearrangement joins TRBV27 to TRBJ2-1; D gene ambiguous. V was trimmed by 3 bases and J by 6 bases, leaving 21 bases between them. This CDR3 has 17 residues. CDR1 is MNHEY and CDR2 is SMNVEV in the germline V gene (reference sequence). The CDR3 coding sequence is TGTGCCAGCAGTTTGGATACGAGCGACACCTATGCCAATGAGCAGTTCTTC. Protein product: CASSLDTSDTYANEQFF.

The CDR3 spells CASSLSGKYYGYTF. In DNA, the CDR3 is TGTGCCAGCAGTTTATCGGGAAAGTACTATGGCTACACCTTC. The gene calls are TRBV27 and TRBJ1-2; D not resolved. CDR1 is MNHEY and CDR2 is SMNVEV in the germline V gene (reference sequence). The CDR3 is 14 amino acids. V was trimmed by 0 bases and J by 3 bases, leaving 8 bases between them.

This clonotype was seen a handful of times. The J gene is TRBJ1-1, the V gene TRBV12-3 or TRBV12-4; 8 bases are shared with TRBD1. The CDR3 has 15 amino acids. The ends lost 3 bases at V and 5 bases at J; junction bases unmatched: 8. The CDR3 DNA is TGTGCCAGCAGTTTTCCGAGACAGGGGAAGACTGAAGCTTTCTTT. The encoded protein is CASSFPRQGKTEAFF.

This clonotype was counted only a few times. The rearrangement links TRBV7-9 to TRBJ2-7, with 7 bases that match TRBD1. Looked up from germline, CDR1 is SEHNR and CDR2 is FQNEAQ (reference sequence). V trimming: 4 bases; J trimming: 0 bases; junction bases outside the gene matches: 6. The CDR3 extends over 15 amino acids. CDR3 in amino acids: CASSSRDSPSYEQYF. CDR3 sequence (DNA): TGTGCCAGCAGCTCCCGGGACAGCCCCTCCTACGAGCAGTACTTC.

CDR3 amino acids: CASSLVQGDYQPQHF. The CDR3 DNA is TGCGCCAGCAGCCTCGTACAGGGGGATTATCAGCCCCAGCATTTT. V usage is TRBV4-1 and J usage is TRBJ1-5; 8 bases line up with TRBD1. The CDR3 runs to 15 residues. V shed 4 bases, J shed 5 bases, and the junction held 7 bases outside the gene matches. Looked up from germline, CDR1 is MGHRA and CDR2 is YSYEKL.